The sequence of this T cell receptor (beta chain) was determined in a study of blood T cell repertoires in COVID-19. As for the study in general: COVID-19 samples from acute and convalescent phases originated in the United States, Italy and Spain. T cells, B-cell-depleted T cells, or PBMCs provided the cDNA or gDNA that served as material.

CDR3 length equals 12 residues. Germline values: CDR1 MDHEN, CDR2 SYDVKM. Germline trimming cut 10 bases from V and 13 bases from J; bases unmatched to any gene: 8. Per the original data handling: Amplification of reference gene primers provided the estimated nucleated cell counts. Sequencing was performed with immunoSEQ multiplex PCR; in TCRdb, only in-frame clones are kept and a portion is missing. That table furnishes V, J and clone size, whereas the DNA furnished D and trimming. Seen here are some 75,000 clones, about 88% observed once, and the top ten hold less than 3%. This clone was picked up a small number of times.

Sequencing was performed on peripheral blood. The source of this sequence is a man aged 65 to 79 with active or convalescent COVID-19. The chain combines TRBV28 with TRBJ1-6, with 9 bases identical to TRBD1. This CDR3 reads CATRDRETPLHF. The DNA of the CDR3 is TGTGCCACCCGGGACAGGGAGACGCCCCTCCACTTT.